The rows below give T cell receptor beta chains drawn from one sample of a study of T cells of healthy individuals. MiXCR was run by TCRdb on the 5' RACE reads, yielding one entry per CDR3 protein. The table includes about 63,000 distinct CDR3 sequences, about a sixth detected once. These receptors originate from a human donor in good health. Both conserved end residues are part of each CDR3. The order of the fields is V gene, J gene, D gene, CDR3 length, CDR3 protein. D genes are given only for firm matches.

TRBV29-1	TRBJ2-5	TRBD2	15	CSVEVLAGGLKTQYF
TRBV30	TRBJ2-7	.	16	CAWSDPTSPGLYEQYF
TRBV30	TRBJ2-3	.	13	CAWTPGGTDTQYF
TRBV15	TRBJ1-1	TRBD1	15	CATSREGQGAREAFF
TRBV5-1	TRBJ1-1	.	13	CASSFPGNPEAFF
TRBV7-2	TRBJ2-3	.	14	CASSLSPSTDTQYF
TRBV29-1	TRBJ2-7	TRBD1	13	CSVVTGQSYEQYF
TRBV20-1	TRBJ2-2	.	14	CSASRPENTGELFF
TRBV5-1	TRBJ2-7	TRBD1	18	CASSSVRDRGLSSYEQYF
TRBV5-1	TRBJ2-4	.	20	CASSLSGTGSGGLAKNIQYF
TRBV4-1	TRBJ1-4	.	15	CASSQDPGEWEKLFF
TRBV7-6	TRBJ2-1	.	14	CASSRGAGRNEQFF
TRBV3-1	TRBJ2-5	.	15	CASRPTRGDQETQYF
TRBV6-5	TRBJ1-1	.	15	CASRAPGNWNTEAFF
TRBV27	TRBJ2-7	.	14	CASRPTGWQYEQYF
TRBV7-9	TRBJ2-1	.	15	CASSLRSLLYNEQFF
TRBV20-1	TRBJ2-2	.	15	CSARDTASPTGELFF
TRBV12-3/TRBV12-4	TRBJ1-1	.	16	CASSFRKGNLNTEAFF
TRBV3-1	TRBJ2-3	.	14	CASSQGGKGDTQYF
TRBV5-1	TRBJ2-3	.	13	CASSDPGADTQYF
TRBV3-1	TRBJ2-2	.	16	CASSQGGVAQPGELFF
TRBV2	TRBJ2-4	.	12	CASSDERGIQYF
TRBV7-8	TRBJ2-1	.	15	CASMLAFQLRNEQFF
TRBV27	TRBJ2-5	TRBD1	15	CASSSSGTGWETQYF
TRBV9	TRBJ1-4	TRBD1	14	CASSRQGAGEKLFF
TRBV5-1	TRBJ1-4	.	15	CASSPDGGRNEKLFF
TRBV5-5	TRBJ2-5	.	15	CASNHGTTKRETQYF
TRBV5-1	TRBJ2-3	.	14	CASSLASGADTQYF
TRBV7-3	TRBJ2-5	TRBD2	16	CASSLASTSGQETQYF
TRBV5-1	TRBJ2-7	.	16	CASSLAQGGISYEQYF